What follows are 15 T cell receptor beta chains derived from one specimen sequenced in a study of metastatic and nonmetastatic thyroid tumors (TCRdb year 2020). No treatment had been received by any patient before thyroid surgery. The library was generated by PCR. The sequencing machine was an Illumina HiSeq 4000. TCRdb trimmed the raw reads at Q25, called clones with MiXCR and kept productive beta chains. Across this sample there are 26,000 or so clones, with around 3.5% seen only once. Jointly, the top ten make up 3.2% of the sample. Sequences were obtained from blood. These receptors were taken from a male donor with papillary thyroid cancer or a benign thyroid nodule (not recorded which). Some clones in this sample may be carry-over from other donors' samples.

The sample holds many counts of this clone. The genes are TRBV11-2 and TRBJ2-1; 11 bases agree with TRBD2. The CDR3 has 17 residues. Germline values: CDR1 SGHAT, CDR2 FQNNGV. With V trimmed by 2 bases and J by 5 bases, 8 bases remained unmatched. The CDR3 region is CASSLLTSGTNHNEQFF. The DNA of the CDR3 is TGTGCCAGCAGCTTATTGACTAGCGGGACGAATCACAATGAGCAGTTCTTC.

This chain joins TRBV20-1 and TRBJ1-1; TRBD1 matches at 10 bases. The germline V gene encodes CDR1 DFQATT and CDR2 SNEGSKA (reference sequence). The CDR3 loop spans 17 amino acids. Germline trimming cut 3 bases from V and 1 base from J; bases unmatched to any gene: 11. The CDR3 loop is CSASPDRGSTSNTEAFF. The CDR3 nucleotides are TGCAGTGCTAGCCCGGACAGGGGGTCTACATCGAACACTGAAGCTTTCTTT.

This clone was counted only a few times. The chain carries TRBV12-3 or TRBV12-4 and TRBJ1-1; D might be TRBD1 (5 bases). The CDR3 has 13 residues. The V end was cut by 2 bases, the J end by 7 bases, with 11 bases between. This CDR3 is CASSLIEGIEAFF. CDR3 DNA sequence: TGTGCCAGCAGTTTAATTGAGGGGATTGAAGCTTTCTTT.

This clone was seen a handful of times. The rearrangement uses TRBV2 and TRBJ2-2; tentatively, D is TRBD2 (6 bases). CDR3 length: 16 amino acids. Trimming shortened V by 7 bases and J by 1 base, and 16 bases separated the two germline ends. Germline assignment: CDR1 SNHLY and CDR2 FYNNEI. CDR3 DNA: TGTGCCAGCACCCCCTTAGGTAGCGGGAACACCGGGGAGCTGTTTTTT. Its protein is CASTPLGSGNTGELFF.

Many counts were recorded for this clone. V gene TRBV4-1 combines with J gene TRBJ2-3; TRBD2 matches at 14 bases. This CDR3 has 19 residues. With 4 bases clipped from V and 0 bases from J, the junction kept 9 bases outside the gene matches. Looked up from germline, CDR1 is MGHRA and CDR2 is YSYEKL. The CDR3, as DNA: TGCGCCAGCAGCCTCGGGACTAGCGGGAGCGGGTTAAGCACAGATACGCAGTATTTT. It specifies CASSLGTSGSGLSTDTQYF.

This clone has just a few counts. V and J are TRBV28 and TRBJ1-2; D is possibly TRBD1 (5 bases). The germline V gene has CDR1 MDHEN and CDR2 SYDVKM. The ends were cut back, 3 bases at V and 2 bases at J, with 10 bases in the middle. There are 14 residues in the CDR3. The CDR3 is CASSFSAGNYGYTF. CDR3 sequence (DNA): TGTGCCAGCAGTTTCTCGGCAGGGAACTATGGCTACACCTTC.

This clone was recorded at least ten times. The V and J genes are TRBV4-3 and TRBJ1-4; 8 nucleotides line up with TRBD1. The CDR3 runs 14 residues. Germline V gene data show CDR1 as LGHNA and CDR2 as YSLEER. After removal of 4 bases from V and 7 bases from J, the junction contained 5 bases not matched to a gene. The CDR3 protein is CASSPGQDGEKLFF. The CDR3 coding sequence is TGCGCCAGCAGCCCGGGACAGGATGGTGAAAAACTGTTTTTT.

The DNA for the CDR3 is TGTGCCAGCAGTCCTCAAACCGGACAGGGGCACATCTATGGCTACACCTTC. This encodes CASSPQTGQGHIYGYTF. The chain joins TRBV27 to TRBJ1-2; 9 positions match TRBD1. CDR1 and CDR2 (germline): MNHEY, SMNVEV (reference sequence). This CDR3 has 17 amino acids. V gave up 5 bases and J gave up 4 bases; unmatched junction bases: 14.

This clone came up many times. The chain joins TRBV9 to TRBJ1-3; unclear D gene. There are 15 residues in the CDR3. Trimming shortened V by 0 bases and J by 2 bases, and 9 bases separated the two germline ends. Germline V lookup: CDR1 SGDLS, CDR2 YYNGEE. The CDR3 loop is CASSVEGLTGNTIYF. The CDR3 coding sequence is TGTGCCAGCAGCGTAGAAGGACTTACTGGAAACACCATATATTTT.

The chain recombines TRBV6-1 with TRBJ1-2; 10 bases map to TRBD1. This CDR3 comprises 14 residues. V shed 8 bases and J 3 bases; nucleotides not matched to a gene: 6. Germline V gene lookup returns CDR1 MNHNS and CDR2 SASEGT. CDR3 protein: CASGRTGGDYGYTF. CDR3 nucleotides: TGTGCCAGCGGCCGGACAGGGGGGGACTATGGCTACACCTTC.

This clone was observed a handful of times. This chain uses TRBV7-2 with TRBJ2-5; TRBD2 might be the D (6 bases). Trimming cost V 3 bases and J 5 bases, with 13 bases left between them. The CDR3 totals 14 residues. CDR1 and CDR2 from the germline V gene are SGHTA and FQGNSA. CDR3 residues: CASSLLTRQETQYF. CDR3 bases: TGTGCCAGCAGCTTGTTGACTAGACAGGAGACCCAGTACTTC.

Only a few counts were recorded for this clone. The J gene is TRBJ2-2, the V gene TRBV5-8; perhaps TRBD1 as D (6 bases). Trimming took off 5 bases at V and 7 bases at J, with 15 bases between the two ends. Germline-derived CDR1 and CDR2 are SGHTS and YDEGEE. The CDR3 is 14 amino acids. CDR3 bases: TGTGCCAGCAGTCACCGACAGGTGGGCGGGGAGCTGTTTTTT. Residues: CASSHRQVGGELFF. Full variable domain (rest looked up from reference TRBV5-8 and TRBJ2-2): EAGVTQSPTHLIKTRGQQATLRCSPISGHTSVYWYQQALGLGLQFLLWYDEGEERNRGNFPPRFSGRQFPNYSSELNVNALELEDSALYLCASSHRQVGGELFFGEGSRLTVL.

The rearrangement joins TRBV20-1 to TRBJ1-2; TRBD1 might be the D (5 bases). With 3 bases removed from V and 6 bases from J, the gap between germline ends came to 11 bases. CDR1 and CDR2 from the germline V gene are DFQATT and SNEGSKA (reference sequence). The CDR3 is 12 residues long. The CDR3 spells CSASKGRDGYTF. The CDR3 coding sequence is TGCAGTGCTAGCAAGGGGAGAGATGGCTACACCTTC.

This clone was seen only a few times. V and J are TRBV28 and TRBJ2-7; D not resolved. V lost 6 bases and J 4 bases, leaving 19 bases between the germline ends. CDR3 length: 15 amino acids. Germline CDR1 MDHEN, CDR2 SYDVKM. DNA for the CDR3: TGTGCCAGCAGCTCCGAGAACTCTCCGATATACGAGCAGTACTTC. Amino acid sequence: CASSSENSPIYEQYF.

Of note for this clone: A much larger clone differs by one base, so this may be a read error. The rearrangement joins TRBV7-9 to TRBJ2-3; D not certain. Looked up from germline, CDR1 is SEHNR and CDR2 is FQNEAQ (reference sequence). This CDR3 comprises 14 residues. Trimming cost V 0 bases and J 5 bases, with 9 bases left between them. The CDR3 DNA is TGTGCCAGCAGCTTAGCTTCGGGTAGAGATACGCAGTATTTT. It codes for CASSLASGRDTQYF.